The 14 T cell receptor beta chains presented below share a single source sample, sequenced in a study of Graves' ophthalmopathy and Graves' hyperthyroidism. Amplification of the TCR beta CDR3 regions used RNA transcripts (as template). HTBI primers primed a first-round RT-PCR, and a second-round multiplex PCR followed. MiXCR, run by TCRdb on the multiplex PCR reads, gives a single entry per CDR3 protein. The sample lists roughly 700,000 distinct CDR3 sequences; roughly 40% were seen once. The sample consisted of peripheral blood. These receptors all stem from an adult man with Graves' ophthalmopathy.

The chain is built from TRBV25-1 and TRBJ2-6, with 10 bases aligning to TRBD2. Unmatched junction bases numbered 10, after V lost 5 bases and J lost 3 bases. Germline CDR1 reads MGHDK; CDR2 reads SYGVNS. The CDR3 extends over 18 amino acids. The CDR3 coding sequence is TGTGCCAGCAGTTTAGCAGCGGGAGGGCCGCGTGGGGCCAACGTCCTGACTTTC. This codes for CASSLAAGGPRGANVLTF.

The chain recombines TRBV11-2 with TRBJ2-2, with D perhaps matching TRBD2 (6 bases). The germline V gene encodes CDR1 SGHAT and CDR2 FQNNGV. The V and J ends lost 8 bases and 3 bases respectively, with 19 bases between them. This CDR3 has 16 amino acids. The chain's CDR3 is CASFPRGGTYTGELFF. The CDR3 DNA reads TGTGCCAGCTTCCCTAGGGGCGGGACCTACACCGGGGAGCTGTTTTTT.

As concerns this clonotype: Its ends do not fully match the called genes, so a read error is possible. DNA of the CDR3: TGCGCCAGCAGCTTGGGACTGGCCTACGAGCGGTACTTC. Translated, it gives CASSLGLAYERYF. J is TRBJ2-7 and V is TRBV5-1; D remains unclear. The germline gives CDR1 SGHRS, CDR2 YFSETQ. The CDR3 spans 13 residues.

The chain couples TRBV7-6 to TRBJ1-4; TRBD1 matches at 9 bases. With V trimmed by 1 base and J by 3 bases, 6 bases remained unmatched. Germline CDR1 SGHVS, CDR2 FNYEAQ. This CDR3 is built from 17 residues. As DNA, the CDR3 is TGTGCCAGCAGCTTAGAGGGACAGGGTACACCTAATGAAAAACTGTTTTTT. Its translation: CASSLEGQGTPNEKLFF.

V is TRBV25-1 and J is TRBJ2-2; the D is unclear. The length of the CDR3 is 15 residues. In germline, CDR1 is MGHDK, CDR2 SYGVNS. The V gene lost 5 bases and the J gene lost 4 bases, with 14 bases spanning the gap. The CDR3 sequence: CASSYSISSTGELFF. The CDR3 DNA is TGTGCCAGCAGTTACTCCATCTCGAGCACCGGGGAGCTGTTTTTT.

The rearrangement uses TRBV7-8 and TRBJ1-3; TRBD1 is a possible D gene (5 bases). Germline CDR1 and CDR2: SGHVS and FQNEAQ. V shed 6 bases and J shed 2 bases, with 17 bases lying between them. This CDR3 spans 16 amino acids. The CDR3 sequence: CASSFQGGGPGNTIYF. In DNA form, the CDR3 reads TGTGCCAGCAGTTTCCAGGGTGGAGGACCTGGAAACACCATATATTTT.

To note about this clonotype: A read error may explain this, as a much larger clone is one base away. The chain joins TRBV11-2 to TRBJ1-3, with D unresolved. Trimming cost V 0 bases and J 2 bases, with 5 bases left between them. The CDR3 runs 14 residues. Per the germline V gene, CDR1 is SGHAT and CDR2 is FQNNGV. CDR3 bases: TGTGCCAGCAGCTTAGACCAAGCTGGAAACACCATATATTTT. Its translation: CASSLDQAGNTIYF. Full variable domain (outside the CDR3, taken from reference TRBV11-2 and TRBJ1-3): EAGVAQSPRYKIIEKRQSVAFWCNPISGHATLYWYQQILGQGPKLLIQFQNNGVVDDSQLPKDRFSAERLKGVDSTLKIQPAKLEDSAVYLCASSLDQAGNTIYFGEGSWLTVV.

This clonotype was detected a few times. This chain uses TRBV12-3 or TRBV12-4 with TRBJ2-5, with D possibly matching TRBD1 (6 bases). The CDR3 totals 12 residues. V was clipped by 8 bases and J by 3 bases, with 10 bases between them. Written as DNA, the CDR3 is TGTGCCAGCGAGGGGGTCGAAGAGACCCAGTACTTC. It is translated as CASEGVEETQYF.

J is TRBJ1-2 and V is TRBV25-1; 7 positions agree with TRBD1. The V and J ends lost 5 bases and 8 bases, in that order; junction bases with no gene match: 8. Germline V gives CDR1 MGHDK, CDR2 SYGVNS. The CDR3 has 13 amino acids. This chain's CDR3 is CASSPTGIAGYTF. CDR3 nucleotide sequence: TGTGCCAGCAGTCCGACAGGGATTGCGGGCTACACCTTC.

The rearrangement links TRBV7-3 to TRBJ1-6; tentative D call: TRBD1 (6 bases). The CDR3 totals 18 residues. V lost 5 bases and J 0 bases, leaving 17 bases between the germline ends. Looked up from germline, CDR1 is SGHTA and CDR2 is FQGTGA. The CDR3 sequence is CASSTPGGLNSYNSPLHF. CDR3 sequence (DNA): TGTGCCAGCAGCACACCTGGGGGGCTGAACTCCTATAATTCACCCCTCCACTTT.

CDR3 loop: CASYGQGAYEQYF. DNA of the CDR3: TGTGCCAGCTACGGACAGGGGGCCTACGAGCAGTACTTC. V and J are TRBV2 and TRBJ2-7; 10 bases fit TRBD1. The CDR3 is 13 residues long. In germline, CDR1 is SNHLY, CDR2 FYNNEI. V gave up 8 bases and J gave up 2 bases; unmatched junction bases: 3. Drawing the rest from reference TRBV2 and TRBJ2-7, the complete variable domain is EPEVTQTPSHQVTQMGQEVILRCVPISNHLYFYWYRQILGQKVEFLVSFYNNEISEKSEIFDDQFSVERPDGSNFTLKIRSTKLEDSAMYFCASYGQGAYEQYFGPGTRLTVT.

With regard to this clonotype: This may be a read error: a much more frequent sequence differs by one nucleotide. The chain employs TRBV25-1 and TRBJ2-7; D possibly matches TRBD1 or TRBD2 (5 bases each). Looked up from germline, CDR1 is MGHDK and CDR2 is SYGVNS. CDR3 length: 13 residues. The CDR3 protein is CASSVAGTYEQHF. CDR3 nucleotide sequence: TGTGCCAGCAGTGTTGCAGGGACCTACGAGCAGCACTTC.

The CDR3 sequence is CASTEPLGGRTEAFF. Here the CDR3 DNA reads TGTGCCAGCACAGAGCCATTGGGGGGGCGCACTGAAGCTTTCTTT. The gene calls are TRBV7-9 and TRBJ1-1, with a weak D call TRBD1 (6 bases). The CDR3 is 15 residues long. Between the trimmed V and J ends, which lost 7 bases and 4 bases, there was a span of 19 bases. Germline CDR1 is SEHNR and CDR2 is FQNEAQ (reference sequence).

This clonotype occurred a few times. This chain joins TRBV7-2 and TRBJ2-3; the match to TRBD2 covers 8 bases. The CDR3 consists of 16 residues. Trimming took 1 base from V and 3 from J; bases not matched to a gene: 6. Germline-derived CDR1 and CDR2 are SGHTA and FQGNSA. The CDR3 bases are TGTGCCAGCAGCTTAGGGACTAGCTACCGTACAGATACGCAGTATTTT. Translating it yields CASSLGTSYRTDTQYF.